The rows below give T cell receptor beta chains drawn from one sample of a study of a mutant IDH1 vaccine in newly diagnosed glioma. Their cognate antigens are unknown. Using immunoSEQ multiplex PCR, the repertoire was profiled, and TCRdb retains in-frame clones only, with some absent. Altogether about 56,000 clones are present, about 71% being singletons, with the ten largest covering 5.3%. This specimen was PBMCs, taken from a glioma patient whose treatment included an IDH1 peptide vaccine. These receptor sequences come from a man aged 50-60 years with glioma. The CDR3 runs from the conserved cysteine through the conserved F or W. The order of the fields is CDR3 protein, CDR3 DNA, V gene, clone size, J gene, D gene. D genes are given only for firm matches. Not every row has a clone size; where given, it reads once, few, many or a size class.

CAWSTLNQPQHF	TGTGCCTGGAGTACCCTCAATCAGCCCCAGCATTTT	TRBV30	few	TRBJ1-5	NA
CASSVAGQNYEQYF	TGTGCCAGCAGCGTAGCTGGACAGAACTACGAGCAGTACTTC	TRBV9	NA	TRBJ2-7	NA
CASSYSGRNTEAFF	TGTGCCAGCAGTTACTCTGGACGGAACACTGAAGCTTTCTTT	TRBV6-5	NA	TRBJ1-1	NA
CASSVEGSFNQPQHF	TGTGCCAGCAGCGTAGAGGGAAGTTTCAATCAGCCCCAGCATTTT	TRBV9	NA	TRBJ1-5	NA
CASSRQVLREETQYF	TGTGCCAGCAGCCGACAGGTCTTACGGGAAGAGACCCAGTACTTC	TRBV2	NA	TRBJ2-5	NA
CASSLYRGEQYF	TGCGCCAGCAGCTTGTACAGGGGGGAGCAGTACTTC	TRBV5-1	NA	TRBJ2-7	TRBD1
CASKSGQGPYNEQFF	TGTGCCAGTAAATCTGGACAGGGGCCCTACAATGAGCAGTTCTTC	TRBV19	few	TRBJ2-1	TRBD1
CASSRARDPGGYTF	TGTGCCAGCAGTAGGGCACGGGACCCCGGGGGCTACACCTTC	TRBV6-6	few	TRBJ1-2	NA
CASRRTGGSYEQYF	TGTGCCAGCAGACGGACAGGCGGCTCCTACGAGCAGTACTTC	TRBV6-5	NA	TRBJ2-7	TRBD1
CASSTDLVSGGYTF	TGTGCCAGTAGTACCGACCTTGTCTCAGGGGGCTACACCTTC	TRBV19	NA	TRBJ1-2	NA
CASTSDRGGWANTEAFF	TGTGCCAGTACCTCAGACCGTGGGGGTTGGGCGAACACTGAAGCTTTCTTT	TRBV19	NA	TRBJ1-1	NA
CATRDRANEKLFF	TGTGCCACCCGGGACAGGGCTAATGAAAAACTGTTTTTT	TRBV7-2	NA	TRBJ1-4	TRBD1
CASSYGDGYTF	TGTGCCAGCAGTTATGGGGATGGCTACACCTTC	TRBV6-5	NA	TRBJ1-2	NA
CASSSTGTGEAFF	TGTGCCAGCTCATCGACCGGGACAGGGGAAGCTTTCTTT	TRBV18	NA	TRBJ1-1	TRBD1
CASSLSTGSSYEQYF	TGTGCCAGCAGCCTGTCGACAGGCAGCTCCTACGAGCAGTACTTC	TRBV7-9	NA	TRBJ2-7	NA
CASSLGTSEGTDTQYF	TGCGCCAGCAGCTTAGGGACTAGCGAGGGGACAGATACGCAGTATTTT	TRBV5-1	NA	TRBJ2-3	TRBD2
CASSQGLGSGVEQYF	TGCGCCAGCAGCCAAGGGCTGGGATCAGGGGTCGAGCAGTACTTC	TRBV4-1	NA	TRBJ2-7	NA